This T cell receptor beta chain originates from a study of blood T cells in healthy people across ages. Study-wide results and caveats: Unsorted PBMC input precluded a conclusive naive versus antigen-experienced comparison.

Germline CDR1 is SGHTA and CDR2 is FQGNSA. The CDR3 consists of 15 residues. The trim removed 1 base at V and 4 bases at J, leaving 6 bases unmatched. This clonotype has at least ten counts. Antigen specificity is unknown. A second 7 to 11 cycle PCR used barcoded and J-beta primers. TCRdb re-called the 5' RACE reads through MiXCR, storing one row per CDR3 protein. The repertoire holds just under 900,000 distinct CDR3 sequences, with 29% as singletons. This TCR derives from an elderly woman in good health. Sequenced sample: blood. V gene TRBV7-2 combines with J gene TRBJ2-7; 8 bases are a match to TRBD1. The CDR3 nucleotides read TGTGCCAGCAGCTTAGTTTCAGGGGGCCAGTACGAGCAGTACTTC. This gives the protein CASSLVSGGQYEQYF.